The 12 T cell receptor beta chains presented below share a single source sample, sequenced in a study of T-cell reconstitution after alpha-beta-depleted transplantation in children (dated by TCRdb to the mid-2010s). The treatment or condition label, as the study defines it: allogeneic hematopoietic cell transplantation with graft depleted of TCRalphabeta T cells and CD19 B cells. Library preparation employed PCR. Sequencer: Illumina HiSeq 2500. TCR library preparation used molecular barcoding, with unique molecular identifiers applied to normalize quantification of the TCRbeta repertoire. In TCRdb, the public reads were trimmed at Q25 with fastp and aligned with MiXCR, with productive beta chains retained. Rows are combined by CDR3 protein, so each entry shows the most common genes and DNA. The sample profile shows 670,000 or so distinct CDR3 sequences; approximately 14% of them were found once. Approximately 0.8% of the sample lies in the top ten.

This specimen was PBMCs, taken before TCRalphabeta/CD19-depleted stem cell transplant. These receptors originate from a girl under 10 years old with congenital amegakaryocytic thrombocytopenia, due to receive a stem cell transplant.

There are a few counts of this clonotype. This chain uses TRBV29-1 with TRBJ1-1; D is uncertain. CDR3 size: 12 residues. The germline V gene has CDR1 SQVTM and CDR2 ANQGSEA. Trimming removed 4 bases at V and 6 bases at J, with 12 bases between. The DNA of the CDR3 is TGCAGCGTTGCGTGGGAGGAAGCTGAAGCTTTCTTT. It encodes CSVAWEEAEAFF.

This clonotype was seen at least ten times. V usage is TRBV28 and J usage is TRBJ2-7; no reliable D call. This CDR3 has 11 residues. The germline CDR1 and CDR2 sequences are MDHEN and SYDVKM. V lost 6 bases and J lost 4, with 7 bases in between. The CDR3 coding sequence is TGTGCCAGCAGCCATGGGTACGAGCAGTACTTC. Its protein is CASSHGYEQYF.

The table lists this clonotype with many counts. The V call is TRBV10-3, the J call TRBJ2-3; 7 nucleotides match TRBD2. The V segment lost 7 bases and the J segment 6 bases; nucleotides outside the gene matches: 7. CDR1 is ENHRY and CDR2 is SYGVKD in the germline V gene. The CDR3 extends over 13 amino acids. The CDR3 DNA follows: TGTGCCATCAATGCGGGAGTGTCGGATACGCAGTATTTT. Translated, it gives CAINAGVSDTQYF.

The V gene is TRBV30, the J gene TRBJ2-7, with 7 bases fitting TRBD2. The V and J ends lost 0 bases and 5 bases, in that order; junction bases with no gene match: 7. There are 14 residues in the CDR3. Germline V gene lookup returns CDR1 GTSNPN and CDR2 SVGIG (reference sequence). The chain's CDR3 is CAWSVLREFHEQYF. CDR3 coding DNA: TGTGCCTGGAGTGTATTGCGGGAGTTCCACGAGCAGTACTTC.

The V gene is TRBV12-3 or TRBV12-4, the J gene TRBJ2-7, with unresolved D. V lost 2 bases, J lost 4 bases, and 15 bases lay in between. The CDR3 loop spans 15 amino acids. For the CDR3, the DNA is TGTGCCAGCAGTTTAATTTGGAGTTCAGGATACGAGCAGTACTTC. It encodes CASSLIWSSGYEQYF.

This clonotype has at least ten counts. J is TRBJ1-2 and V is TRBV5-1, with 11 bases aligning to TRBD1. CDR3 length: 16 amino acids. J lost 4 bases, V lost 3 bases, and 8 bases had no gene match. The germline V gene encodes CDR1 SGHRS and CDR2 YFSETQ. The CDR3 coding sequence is TGCGCCAGCAGCTCAGGACAGGGGGCTGCTGGCTATGGCTACACCTTC. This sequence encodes CASSSGQGAAGYGYTF. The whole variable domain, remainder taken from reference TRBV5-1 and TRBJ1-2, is KAGVTQTPRYLIKTRGQQVTLSCSPISGHRSVSWYQQTPGQGLQFLFEYFSETQRNKGNFPGRFSGRQFSNSRSEMNVSTLELGDSALYLCASSSGQGAAGYGYTFGSGTRLTVV.

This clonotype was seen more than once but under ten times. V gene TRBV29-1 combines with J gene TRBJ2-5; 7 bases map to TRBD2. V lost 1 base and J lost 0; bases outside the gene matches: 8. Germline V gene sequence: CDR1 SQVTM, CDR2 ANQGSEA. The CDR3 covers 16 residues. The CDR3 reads CSVEVPSGLYQETQYF. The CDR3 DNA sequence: TGCAGCGTTGAAGTCCCTAGCGGACTGTACCAAGAGACCCAGTACTTC.

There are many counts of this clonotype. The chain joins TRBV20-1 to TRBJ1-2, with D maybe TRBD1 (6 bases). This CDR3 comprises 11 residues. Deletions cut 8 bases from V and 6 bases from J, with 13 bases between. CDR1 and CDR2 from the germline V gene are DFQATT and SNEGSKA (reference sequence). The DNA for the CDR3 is TGCAGTACCGGACAGCCCGATGGCTACACCTTC. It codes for CSTGQPDGYTF.

The CDR3 reads CASTGGATGELFF. CDR3 in DNA: TGTGCCAGCACTGGGGGGGCGACCGGGGAGCTGTTTTTT. The chain joins TRBV6-1 to TRBJ2-2, with a possible D match to TRBD2 (7 bases). Trimming shortened V by 7 bases and J by 5 bases, and 11 bases separated the two germline ends. The CDR3 consists of 13 residues. Germline V gives CDR1 MNHNS, CDR2 SASEGT.

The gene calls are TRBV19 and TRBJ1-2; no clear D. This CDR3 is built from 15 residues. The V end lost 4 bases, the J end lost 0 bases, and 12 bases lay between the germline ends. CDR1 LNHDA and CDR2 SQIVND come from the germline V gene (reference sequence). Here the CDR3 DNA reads TGTGCCAGTAGTAGCGGACGCGAAGCTAACTATGGCTACACCTTC. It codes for CASSSGREANYGYTF. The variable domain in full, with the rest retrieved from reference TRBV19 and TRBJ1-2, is DGGITQSPKYLFRKEGQNVTLSCEQNLNHDAMYWYRQDPGQGLRLIYYSQIVNDFQKGDIAEGYSVSREKKESFPLTVTSAQKNPTAFYLCASSSGREANYGYTFGSGTRLTVV.

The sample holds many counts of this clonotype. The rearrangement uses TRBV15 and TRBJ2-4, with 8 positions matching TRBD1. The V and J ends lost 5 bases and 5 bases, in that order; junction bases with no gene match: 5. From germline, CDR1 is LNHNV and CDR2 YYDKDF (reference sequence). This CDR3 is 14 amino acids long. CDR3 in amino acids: CATSVDRVQNIQYF. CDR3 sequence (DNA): TGTGCCACCAGCGTGGACAGGGTCCAAAACATTCAGTACTTC.

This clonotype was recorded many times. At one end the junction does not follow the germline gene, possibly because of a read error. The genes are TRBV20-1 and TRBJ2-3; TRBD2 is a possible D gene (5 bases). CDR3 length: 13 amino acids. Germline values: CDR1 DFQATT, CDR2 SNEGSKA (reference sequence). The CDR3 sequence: CSSSSGTTDTQYF. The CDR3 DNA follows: TGCAGTTCTAGCTCGGGAACCACAGATACGCAGTATTTT.